Listed here are 29 T cell receptor beta chains from one sample, sequenced in a study of blood T cell repertoires in COVID-19. Libraries were prepared by immunoSEQ multiplex PCR; TCRdb keeps only in-frame clonotypes and omits some of them. The sample holds roughly 100,000 clones; roughly nine tenths are singletons and the top ten take around 15%. Sequences were obtained from peripheral blood. All receptors derive from a man over 45 with acute or convalescent COVID-19.

The rearrangement joins TRBV3-1 (or the pseudogene TRBV3-2) to TRBJ2-3, with D perhaps TRBD2 (6 bases). V lost 2 bases and J lost 7, with 16 bases in between. CDR3 size: 15 residues. CDR1 is LGHDT, CDR2 YNNKEL, per germline (reference sequence). CDR3 residues: CASSQWASAENTQYF. CDR3 nucleotides: TGTGCCAGCAGCCAATGGGCTAGCGCGGAGAATACGCAGTATTTT.

The V gene is TRBV19, the J gene TRBJ2-1, with 8 positions matching TRBD1. After removal of 10 bases from V and 1 base from J, the junction contained 18 bases not matched to a gene. The CDR3 loop spans 18 amino acids. From germline, CDR1 is LNHDA and CDR2 SQIVND (reference sequence). In nucleotides, the CDR3 is TGTGCCACTGCAAGGACAGGGAGTAAAGTTAGGTCCTACAATGAGCAGTTCTTC. Its translation is CATARTGSKVRSYNEQFF.

The rearrangement joins TRBV28 to TRBJ2-7, with 10 positions matching TRBD2. V trimming: 10 bases; J trimming: 5 bases; junction bases outside the gene matches: 11. CDR1 and CDR2 (germline): MDHEN, SYDVKM. This CDR3 comprises 14 residues. CDR3 in amino acids: CATLVLAGVHEQYF. CDR3 DNA sequence: TGTGCCACCCTCGTTCTAGCGGGGGTTCACGAGCAGTACTTC.

The chain has TRBV19 and TRBJ2-7; possible D gene TRBD1, 5 bases. Trimming removed 5 bases from V and 3 bases from J, with 11 bases in between. The germline CDR1 and CDR2 sequences are LNHDA and SQIVND (reference sequence). CDR3 size: 13 residues. DNA of the CDR3: TGTGCCAGTAGTCTACAGGCCAGCTACGAGCAGTACTTC. As protein: CASSLQASYEQYF.

In its sample, this clone was seen once. The gene calls are TRBV5-4 and TRBJ1-2; D not certain. The CDR3 spans 15 residues. Germline lookup yields CDR1 SGHNT and CDR2 YYREEE (reference sequence). V lost 4 bases to trimming and J lost 4 bases, with 17 bases between them. CDR3 bases: TGTGCCAGCAGCCCCGGCGGTTTGAGGAGCTATGGCTACACCTTC. This sequence encodes CASSPGGLRSYGYTF.

The rearrangement links TRBV28 to TRBJ2-1; D might be TRBD2 (7 bases). The CDR3 is made up of 14 amino acids. The germline CDR1 and CDR2 sequences are MDHEN and SYDVKM. V was pared by 6 bases and J by 1 base, with 10 bases between. DNA for the CDR3: TGTGCCAGCAGGCGGGGGCAATCCTACAATGAGCAGTTCTTC. Amino acids: CASRRGQSYNEQFF.

The chain recombines TRBV6-6 with TRBJ1-6; 10 bases map to TRBD1. This CDR3 has 15 residues. Germline V gene sequence: CDR1 MNHNY, CDR2 SVGAGI (reference sequence). The V and J ends lost 5 bases and 7 bases, in that order; junction bases with no gene match: 5. The CDR3 sequence: CASSPRTGGNSPLHF. CDR3 bases: TGTGCCAGCAGTCCCCGGACAGGGGGAAATTCACCCCTCCACTTT.

This clone came up once. The chain is built from TRBV15 and TRBJ1-2; the match to TRBD1 covers 7 bases. Per the germline V gene, CDR1 is LNHNV and CDR2 is YYDKDF (reference sequence). The CDR3 contains 14 residues. The ends lost 5 bases at V and 1 base at J; junction bases unmatched: 4. This CDR3 reads CATSDDRVNYGYTF. The DNA for the CDR3 is TGTGCCACCAGCGATGACAGGGTTAACTATGGCTACACCTTC.

The rearrangement links TRBV4-1 to TRBJ2-7; no reliable D call. The V end was cut by 4 bases, the J end by 3 bases, with 16 bases between. There are 15 residues in the CDR3. CDR1 is MGHRA, CDR2 YSYEKL, per germline. CDR3 sequence (DNA): TGCGCCAGCAGCCCCCCAGGTTCCGCTATCTACGAGCAGTACTTC. Its translation: CASSPPGSAIYEQYF.

The rearrangement links TRBV19 to TRBJ1-3; unclear D gene. This CDR3 region has 14 residues. Germline values: CDR1 LNHDA, CDR2 SQIVND (reference sequence). Trimming left V 7 bases short and J 0 bases short, with 10 bases between. DNA for the CDR3: TGTGCCAGTACCGAAACGAGCTCTGGAAACACCATATATTTT. Amino acid sequence: CASTETSSGNTIYF. Supplemented by reference TRBV19 and TRBJ1-3, the full variable domain reads DGGITQSPKYLFRKEGQNVTLSCEQNLNHDAMYWYRQDPGQGLRLIYYSQIVNDFQKGDIAEGYSVSREKKESFPLTVTSAQKNPTAFYLCASTETSSGNTIYFGEGSWLTVV.

J is TRBJ2-3 and V is TRBV5-4; TRBD1 matches at 8 bases. The CDR3 consists of 16 residues. The junction had 10 bases not matched to a gene; V was cut back by 1 base and J by 6 bases. Germline V CDR1 and CDR2: SGHNT, YYREEE (reference sequence). CDR3 protein: CASSLRSTGAADTQYF. CDR3 sequence (DNA): TGTGCCAGCAGCTTGAGATCGACAGGGGCTGCTGATACGCAGTATTTT.

This sequence joins TRBV5-1 and TRBJ1-1; 8 bases align to TRBD1. Germline CDR1 SGHRS, CDR2 YFSETQ. This CDR3 has 14 residues. The V segment lost 0 bases and the J segment 5 bases; nucleotides outside the gene matches: 3. The CDR3 region has the DNA TGCGCCAGCAGCTTGGACAGGGGGGTTACTGAAGCTTTCTTT. It is translated as CASSLDRGVTEAFF.

The V gene is TRBV10-3, the J gene TRBJ1-2; the D is unclear. CDR1 is ENHRY and CDR2 is SYGVKD in the germline V gene. Trimming removed 4 bases from V and 7 bases from J, with 19 bases in between. The CDR3 is 15 residues long. In nucleotides, the CDR3 is TGTGCCATCAGTGGTCTGGGGAGTCAAGGCACTGGCTACACCTTC. Amino acids: CAISGLGSQGTGYTF.

This clone was seen a few times. The chain carries TRBV14 and TRBJ2-5; no reliable D call. The CDR3 sequence is 12 residues long. The V gene's germline CDR1 is SGHDN and CDR2 FVKESK. V was trimmed by 1 base and J by 5 bases, leaving 5 bases between them. The CDR3 nucleotides read TGTGCCAGCAGCCAAGCATTCGAGACCCAGTACTTC. Amino acids: CASSQAFETQYF.

The chain couples TRBV6-1 to TRBJ1-3; no clear D. Per the germline V gene, CDR1 is MNHNS and CDR2 is SASEGT. V lost 5 bases and J 2 bases, leaving 13 bases between the germline ends. This CDR3 spans 15 amino acids. This chain's CDR3 is CASSSLIGAGNTIYF. DNA of the CDR3: TGTGCCAGCAGTTCCCTGATCGGGGCTGGAAACACCATATATTTT.

The rearrangement links TRBV7-6 to TRBJ2-2; no clear D gene. The V gene's germline CDR1 is SGHVS and CDR2 FNYEAQ. V was pared by 1 base and J by 4 bases, with 10 bases between. The CDR3 length is 15 residues. The CDR3 here is CASSLGGIGTGELFF. The CDR3 DNA reads TGTGCCAGCAGCTTAGGAGGTATTGGCACCGGGGAGCTGTTTTTT.

This clone was recorded only once. The rearrangement links TRBV6-5 to TRBJ2-2; the D is unclear. Germline CDR1 is MNHEY and CDR2 is SVGAGI. There are 14 residues in the CDR3. V was pared by 2 bases and J by 8 bases, with 12 bases between. Here the CDR3 reads CASSYGLRIGELFF. The CDR3 nucleotides are TGTGCCAGCAGTTACGGGCTTCGGATAGGGGAGCTGTTTTTT.

The rearrangement links TRBV11-2 to TRBJ2-2, with D maybe TRBD1 (6 bases). The CDR3 sequence is 12 residues long. V was clipped by 2 bases and J by 8 bases, with 6 bases between them. In germline, CDR1 is SGHAT, CDR2 FQNNGV. CDR3: CASSLRGGELFF. As DNA, the CDR3 is TGTGCCAGCAGCTTAAGGGGGGGGGAGCTGTTTTTT.

The chain joins TRBV28 to TRBJ1-1; TRBD1 matches at 8 bases. The CDR3 spans 15 residues. Germline trimming cut 4 bases from V and 4 bases from J; bases unmatched to any gene: 8. CDR1 MDHEN and CDR2 SYDVKM come from the germline V gene. DNA for the CDR3: TGTGCCAGCAGTTCCGCGACAGGGGTGGGCACTGAAGCTTTCTTT. Amino acids: CASSSATGVGTEAFF. The whole variable domain, filled in from reference TRBV28 and TRBJ1-1, reads DVKVTQSSRYLVKRTGEKVFLECVQDMDHENMFWYRQDPGLGLRLIYFSYDVKMKEKGDIPEGYSVSREKKERFSLILESASTNQTSMYLCASSSATGVGTEAFFGQGTRLTVV.

The chain links TRBV6-1 to TRBJ2-7; 8 bases match TRBD2. This CDR3 contains 14 residues. CDR1 is MNHNS and CDR2 is SASEGT in the germline V gene. Trimming removed 5 bases from V and 4 bases from J; junction bases left unmatched: 7. The CDR3 DNA follows: TGTGCCAGCAGTTCATCTGGGACTAGGTACGAGCAGTACTTC. Translating gives CASSSSGTRYEQYF.

This chain joins TRBV5-6 and TRBJ2-1; D is possibly TRBD2 (6 bases). Germline V gives CDR1 SGHDT, CDR2 YYEEEE. CDR3 size: 14 residues. V was clipped by 1 base and J by 9 bases, with 14 bases between them. Written as DNA, the CDR3 is TGTGCCAGCAGCTTGCTCGGGGCGGGGAGTGAGCAGTTCTTC. Its protein product is CASSLLGAGSEQFF.

The chain combines TRBV7-9 with TRBJ1-4, with 7 nucleotides matching TRBD1. This CDR3 is 17 amino acids long. In germline, CDR1 is SEHNR, CDR2 FQNEAQ (reference sequence). Losses at the gene ends were 5 bases for V and 7 bases for J; bases not matched to a gene: 16. CDR3 sequence reads: CASSATGQALSSEKLFF. The CDR3 DNA reads TGTGCCAGCAGCGCCACAGGACAGGCCCTCTCGTCTGAAAAACTGTTTTTT.

The chain carries TRBV5-1 and TRBJ1-6; 7 bases agree with TRBD1. J lost 9 bases, V lost 4 bases, and 7 bases had no gene match. Germline CDR1 reads SGHRS; CDR2 reads YFSETQ. The CDR3 extends over 14 amino acids. As DNA, the CDR3 is TGCGCCAGCAGCCCAGGGACAGAGACTTCACCCCTCCACTTT. This gives the protein CASSPGTETSPLHF.

This rearrangement joins TRBV19 to TRBJ1-5; 10 bases agree with TRBD1. Germline V gene data show CDR1 as LNHDA and CDR2 as SQIVND (reference sequence). Trimming removed 10 bases from V and 1 base from J; junction bases left unmatched: 4. The CDR3 runs to 14 residues. The CDR3 DNA follows: TGTGCCACCGGGACAGGGGTCAGCAATCAGCCCCAGCATTTT. Its translation is CATGTGVSNQPQHF.

In nucleotides, the CDR3 is TGTGCCAGCAGTTTATCCTCGGGTCACTCTGGAAACACCATATATTTT. Encoded protein: CASSLSSGHSGNTIYF. This chain joins TRBV28 and TRBJ1-3; no definite D call. V lost 1 base and J lost 0, with 10 bases in between. The CDR3 totals 16 residues. Germline V gene lookup returns CDR1 MDHEN and CDR2 SYDVKM.

The J gene is TRBJ1-1, the V gene TRBV7-9; 8 nucleotides agree with TRBD1. This CDR3 contains 15 residues. With 2 bases clipped from V and 3 bases from J, the junction kept 5 bases outside the gene matches. Germline-derived CDR1 and CDR2 are SEHNR and FQNEAQ (reference sequence). The CDR3 nucleotides are TGTGCCAGCAGCTTACGGACAGGGCTCGACACTGAAGCTTTCTTT. The encoded protein is CASSLRTGLDTEAFF.

The chain carries TRBV4-1 and TRBJ1-3; TRBD1 matches at 9 bases. The CDR3 has 17 amino acids. Germline trimming cut 4 bases from V and 0 bases from J; bases unmatched to any gene: 7. Per the germline V gene, CDR1 is MGHRA and CDR2 is YSYEKL. CDR3 protein: CASSPTGGYGSGNTIYF. The CDR3 DNA reads as TGCGCCAGCAGCCCGACAGGGGGTTATGGCTCTGGAAACACCATATATTTT.

The V call is TRBV2, the J call TRBJ2-5; possible D gene TRBD1, 6 bases. CDR1 and CDR2 from the germline V gene are SNHLY and FYNNEI. The CDR3 length is 15 residues. Trimming cost V 2 bases and J 1 base, with 11 bases left between them. DNA of the CDR3: TGTGCCAGCAGTGAAATGGGGGCGGTCCAAGAGACCCAGTACTTC. Translating gives CASSEMGAVQETQYF.

The V call is TRBV3-1 (or the pseudogene TRBV3-2), the J call TRBJ1-5; 7 bases map to TRBD1. Per the germline V gene, CDR1 is LGHDT and CDR2 is YNNKEL (reference sequence). The CDR3 consists of 15 residues. Trimming took 0 bases from V and 6 from J; bases not matched to a gene: 5. CDR3 bases: TGTGCCAGCAGCCAAGATCACAGGGGAGGTCAGCCCCAGCATTTT. It is translated as CASSQDHRGGQPQHF.